These 19 T cell receptor beta chains share one sample of origin, sequenced in a study of cytomegalovirus exposure and HLA in healthy donors. PCR amplification relied on 60 Vbeta primers (plus 13 Jbeta primers). Profiling relied on immunoSEQ multiplex PCR, and the TCRdb table lists in-frame clones only, not all of them. The sample gives more than 150,000 clones, 80% to 85% of which show up once; 1.5% to 2% is in the top ten. Sequenced material: PBMCs. The receptors were sampled from a man in his forties or fifties in good health and CMV-seronegative.

Comments on this clone: One end of the junction varies from germline; a read error may be responsible. J is TRBJ2-5 and V is TRBV7-7; 16 nucleotides line up with TRBD2. Germline V gene lookup returns CDR1 SSHAT and CDR2 FNYEAQ (reference sequence). The CDR3 consists of 17 residues. The CDR3 loop reads CASSPGLAGGSRETQYF. In nucleotides, the CDR3 is TGTGCTAGCAGCCCGGGACTAGCGGGGGGGTCGAGAGAGACCCAGTACTTC.

The chain uses TRBV19 and TRBJ1-1; 7 nucleotides agree with TRBD1. The CDR3 is 14 residues long. Germline V gene sequence: CDR1 LNHDA, CDR2 SQIVND (reference sequence). V shed 5 bases and J 2 bases; nucleotides not matched to a gene: 5. The chain's CDR3 is CASSSRDSNTEAFF. Written as DNA, the CDR3 is TGTGCCAGTAGTTCCCGGGACAGTAACACTGAAGCTTTCTTT.

This clone was picked up one time. The CDR3 nucleotides read TGTGCCAGCAGCTTGGACAGGATTAATTCACCCCTCCACTTT. The encoded protein is CASSLDRINSPLHF. The chain recombines TRBV7-2 with TRBJ1-6; 7 bases fit TRBD1. V lost 3 bases, J lost 6 bases, and 2 bases stayed unmatched. CDR1 is SGHTA and CDR2 is FQGNSA in the germline V gene. This CDR3 region has 14 residues.

This clone appeared once. V usage is TRBV7-2 and J usage is TRBJ2-7, with a weak D call TRBD1 (6 bases). The CDR3 totals 14 residues. CDR1 SGHTA and CDR2 FQGNSA come from the germline V gene. V lost 5 bases and J 2 bases, leaving 13 bases between the germline ends. CDR3: CASSPIQGPYEQYF. The CDR3 DNA follows: TGTGCCAGCAGCCCAATTCAGGGGCCCTACGAGCAGTACTTC. Combining the CDR3 with reference TRBV7-2 and TRBJ2-7 gives the whole variable domain GAGVSQSPSNKVTEKGKDVELRCDPISGHTALYWYRQSLGQGLEFLIYFQGNSAPDKSGLPSDRFSAERTGGSVSTLTIQRTQQEDSAVYLCASSPIQGPYEQYFGPGTRLTVT.

The chain recombines TRBV9 with TRBJ2-2; D is possibly TRBD1 (6 bases). The V gene's germline CDR1 is SGDLS and CDR2 YYNGEE. The CDR3 runs to 14 residues. V shed 0 bases and J shed 6 bases, with 9 bases lying between them. CDR3 sequence reads: CASSVVTGSGELFF. The CDR3 DNA reads TGTGCCAGCAGCGTAGTCACAGGGTCCGGGGAGCTGTTTTTT.

J is TRBJ1-2 and V is TRBV19; 12 bases agree with TRBD1. This CDR3 comprises 14 residues. Germline loops: CDR1 LNHDA, CDR2 SQIVND (reference sequence). V gave up 7 bases and J gave up 6 bases; unmatched junction bases: 6. CDR3 DNA: TGTGCCAGTATGGGGGACAGGGGGCATGATGGCTACACCTTC. It is translated as CASMGDRGHDGYTF. Together with reference TRBV19 and TRBJ1-2, the CDR3 gives the full variable domain: DGGITQSPKYLFRKEGQNVTLSCEQNLNHDAMYWYRQDPGQGLRLIYYSQIVNDFQKGDIAEGYSVSREKKESFPLTVTSAQKNPTAFYLCASMGDRGHDGYTFGSGTRLTVV.

The rearrangement uses TRBV2 and TRBJ1-1; weak D call: TRBD1 (6 bases). CDR1 SNHLY and CDR2 FYNNEI come from the germline V gene. The CDR3 spans 10 residues. V dropped 11 bases and J dropped 5 bases, with 9 bases sitting between them. This CDR3 is CACTGTEAFF. Written as DNA, the CDR3 is TGTGCCTGTACAGGGACTGAAGCTTTCTTT.

This chain's CDR3 is CASSLGLLNEQFF. As DNA, the CDR3 is TGTGCCAGCAGCTTGGGACTCCTCAATGAGCAGTTCTTC. V is TRBV5-6 and J is TRBJ2-1, with no clear D. The V end was cut by 0 bases, the J end by 6 bases, with 7 bases between. The CDR3 is 13 amino acids. CDR1 is SGHDT, CDR2 YYEEEE, per germline.

This clone was counted a few times. The chain couples TRBV28 to TRBJ1-2; D gene unclear. CDR3 size: 13 residues. The germline V and J ends were trimmed by 6 bases and 5 bases, with 13 bases remaining between them. The V gene's germline CDR1 is MDHEN and CDR2 SYDVKM. CDR3 nucleotides: TGTGCCAGCAGGGAGGAACGACTTTATGGCTACACCTTC. The encoded protein is CASREERLYGYTF.

The CDR3: CASRWGGTEAFF. CDR3 nucleotides: TGTGCCAGCAGGTGGGGAGGAACTGAAGCTTTCTTT. This sequence joins TRBV5-8 and TRBJ1-1; no reliable D call. This CDR3 comprises 12 residues. Germline V gives CDR1 SGHTS, CDR2 YDEGEE. Trimming removed 5 bases from V and 5 bases from J, with 10 bases in between.

As to this clone: It is likely a read error, because the conserved phenylalanine at the end of the CDR3 is missing. V and J are TRBV6-5 and TRBJ2-7; no clear D gene. This CDR3 has 13 residues. V lost 0 bases to trimming and J lost 4 bases, with 7 bases between them. From germline, CDR1 is MNHEY and CDR2 SVGAGI. The CDR3 here is CASSYSRGYEQYL. The CDR3 region has the DNA TGTGCCAGCAGTTACTCTAGAGGATACGAGCAGTACCTC.

This clone has more than one count but fewer than ten. The rearrangement uses TRBV4-1 and TRBJ1-4; D gene uncertain. V lost 1 base to trimming and J lost 0 bases, with 9 bases between them. Germline V gene sequence: CDR1 MGHRA, CDR2 YSYEKL. The CDR3 has 16 amino acids. CDR3 in amino acids: CASSQVRGATNEKLFF. The CDR3 region has the DNA TGCGCCAGCAGCCAAGTGCGGGGTGCAACTAATGAAAAACTGTTTTTT.

The chain employs TRBV28 and TRBJ2-3; D is perhaps TRBD2 (5 bases). V lost 2 bases to trimming and J lost 8 bases, with 26 bases between them. CDR3 length: 18 residues. CDR1 is MDHEN and CDR2 is SYDVKM in the germline V gene. CDR3 protein: CASSLTSAAAHSVGTQYF. CDR3 nucleotide sequence: TGTGCCAGCAGTTTAACATCCGCAGCGGCACATTCGGTGGGTACGCAGTATTTT. The variable domain in full, with the rest retrieved from reference TRBV28 and TRBJ2-3, is DVKVTQSSRYLVKRTGEKVFLECVQDMDHENMFWYRQDPGLGLRLIYFSYDVKMKEKGDIPEGYSVSREKKERFSLILESASTNQTSMYLCASSLTSAAAHSVGTQYFGPGTRLTVL.

The rearrangement uses TRBV19 and TRBJ2-7, with D maybe TRBD2 (5 bases). V was pared by 9 bases and J by 0 bases, with 15 bases between. CDR1 LNHDA and CDR2 SQIVND come from the germline V gene (reference sequence). This CDR3 has 14 residues. The CDR3 spells CASTGLVSSYEQYF. The CDR3 DNA reads as TGTGCCAGCACCGGACTGGTGAGCTCCTACGAGCAGTACTTC.

This clone is a singleton in its sample. The rearrangement links TRBV15 to TRBJ2-7; 7 bases are a match to TRBD1. Germline V gene data show CDR1 as LNHNV and CDR2 as YYDKDF (reference sequence). The ends lost 2 bases at V and 0 bases at J; junction bases unmatched: 10. The CDR3 is 17 residues long. The CDR3 loop reads CATSRNLRGLGSYEQYF. CDR3 DNA: TGTGCCACCAGCAGAAACCTAAGGGGGCTGGGCTCCTACGAGCAGTACTTC. The whole variable domain, filled in from reference TRBV15 and TRBJ2-7, reads DAMVIQNPRYQVTQFGKPVTLSCSQTLNHNVMYWYQQKSSQAPKLLFHYYDKDFNNEADTPDNFQSRRPNTSFCFLDIRSPGLGDTAMYLCATSRNLRGLGSYEQYFGPGTRLTVT.

The CDR3 here is CASSSHLVGTQYF. CDR3 bases: TGTGCCAGCAGCTCGCACCTCGTCGGGACCCAGTACTTC. The gene calls are TRBV11-2 and TRBJ2-5; D gene unclear. The CDR3 runs 13 residues. Trimming took 4 bases from V and 7 from J, leaving 13 bases between them. Germline assignment: CDR1 SGHAT and CDR2 FQNNGV.

This rearrangement joins TRBV7-2 to TRBJ1-1, with a weak D call TRBD1 (5 bases). CDR1 SGHTA and CDR2 FQGNSA come from the germline V gene. V was cut by 5 bases and J by 11 bases, with 24 bases left in between. The CDR3 is made up of 15 amino acids. CDR3 DNA: TGTGCCAGCAGCCAACCTAATACAGGATACCCAAAGGCTTTCTTT. It is translated as CASSQPNTGYPKAFF.

This clone came up a few times. The chain carries TRBV5-8 and TRBJ1-1; D call uncertain. The CDR3 covers 15 residues. Germline V gene data show CDR1 as SGHTS and CDR2 as YDEGEE. V dropped 3 bases and J dropped 5 bases, with 17 bases sitting between them. The CDR3 coding sequence is TGTGCCAGCAGCTGGGCCCGGGGAGGTGATACTGAAGCTTTCTTT. Residues: CASSWARGGDTEAFF.

The CDR3 coding sequence is TGTGCCAGCTCATCCAGGGGGATCTCTGGAAACACCATATATTTT. It specifies CASSSRGISGNTIYF. The rearrangement links TRBV18 to TRBJ1-3; 7 nucleotides match TRBD1. From germline, CDR1 is KGHSH and CDR2 LQKENI. The V segment lost 5 bases and the J segment 0 bases; nucleotides outside the gene matches: 4. The CDR3 has 15 amino acids.